The 16 T cell receptor beta chains below were found in one sample sequenced in a study of T cells in Graves' hyperthyroidism and ophthalmopathy. Regions amplified from RNA transcripts were the TCR beta CDR3 regions. TCR CDR3 regions were first amplified by RT-PCR with HTBI primers. TCRdb processed the multiplex PCR reads anew with MiXCR; each CDR3 protein has one entry. The data show 620,000 or so distinct CDR3 sequences, with about 14% seen just once and around 12% held by the top ten. The source material was blood. All receptors come from a woman between 45 and 65 years old with Graves' ophthalmopathy.

As to this clonotype: A much larger clonotype is one base distant, so this may be a read error. J is TRBJ1-2 and V is TRBV20-1; D gene ambiguous. The CDR3 is 12 amino acids. In germline, CDR1 is DFQATT, CDR2 SNEGSKA (reference sequence). The ends were cut back, 6 bases at V and 4 bases at J, with 12 bases in the middle. This chain's CDR3 is CSAQPKFYGYTF. DNA for the CDR3: TGCAGTGCCCAACCGAAGTTCTATGGCTACACCTTC.

This clonotype was recorded many times. Here the CDR3 DNA reads TGCGCCAGCAGCCAAGGGAGGGACACTTACACTGAAGCTTTCTTT. Amino acids: CASSQGRDTYTEAFF. This chain uses TRBV4-3 with TRBJ1-1, with D possibly TRBD1 on 6 matching bases. Germline V gene sequence: CDR1 LGHNA, CDR2 YSLEER. V lost 1 base, J lost 3 bases, and 12 bases lay in between. The CDR3 is made up of 15 amino acids.

As for this clonotype: Relative to the germline gene, one junction end is altered; a read error may explain this. This chain links TRBV14 with TRBJ2-7, with D unclear. Germline V gene sequence: CDR1 SGHDN, CDR2 FVKESK. This CDR3 region has 12 residues. This chain's CDR3 is CASSRARYEQSF. The CDR3 DNA sequence: TGTGCCAGCAGCCGGGCTAGGTACGAGCAGTCCTTC.

A note on this clonotype: Its ends do not fully match the called genes, so a read error is possible. The V call is TRBV9, the J call TRBJ1-1, with 11 nucleotides matching TRBD1. CDR1 is SGDLS and CDR2 is YYNGEE in the germline V gene. This CDR3 is built from 13 residues. Here the CDR3 reads CASSRDRGTGAFF. In DNA, the CDR3 is TGTGCCAGCAGCAGGGACAGGGGGACTGGAGCTTTCTTT.

At least ten counts were recorded for this clonotype. This rearrangement joins TRBV20-1 to TRBJ2-7; D remains unclear. The ends were cut back, 1 base at V and 7 bases at J, with 14 bases in the middle. The germline V gene encodes CDR1 DFQATT and CDR2 SNEGSKA (reference sequence). The CDR3 has 13 residues. DNA of the CDR3: TGCAGTGCTAGAGTGGGCCTCAGCTGGGAGCAGTACTTC. This gives the protein CSARVGLSWEQYF.

This clonotype was recorded at least ten times. The chain employs TRBV20-1 and TRBJ2-7, with 7 bases identical to TRBD2. The CDR3 is 14 residues long. J lost 0 bases, V lost 3 bases, and 5 bases had no gene match. Germline V lookup: CDR1 DFQATT, CDR2 SNEGSKA (reference sequence). The CDR3 protein is CSASFGGSSYEQYF. The CDR3 DNA follows: TGCAGTGCTAGTTTTGGCGGGAGCTCCTACGAGCAGTACTTC.

This clonotype has a handful of counts. This chain links TRBV5-4 with TRBJ2-3; 14 bases are a match to TRBD2. The trim removed 4 bases at V and 6 bases at J, leaving 4 bases unmatched. The CDR3 length is 15 residues. The V gene's germline CDR1 is SGHNT and CDR2 YYREEE (reference sequence). In nucleotides, the CDR3 is TGTGCCAGCAGCCTTGGGACTAGCGGGGGCGATACGCAGTATTTT. As protein: CASSLGTSGGDTQYF. The variable domain in full, with the rest retrieved from reference TRBV5-4 and TRBJ2-3, is ETGVTQSPTHLIKTRGQQVTLRCSSQSGHNTVSWYQQALGQGPQFIFQYYREEENGRGNFPPRFSGLQFPNYSSELNVNALELDDSALYLCASSLGTSGGDTQYFGPGTRLTVL.

This clonotype showed up many times. A read error may account for a junction end that differs from germline. The CDR3 sequence: CTSSSGGAMNTEAFF. CDR3 DNA: TGTACCAGCAGTTCGGGGGGGGCCATGAACACTGAAGCTTTCTTT. The V gene is TRBV12-3 or TRBV12-4, the J gene TRBJ1-1; a possible D gene is TRBD1 (6 bases). There are 15 residues in the CDR3.

For this clonotype: This may arise from a read error, as a much more abundant clone is one base away. The chain joins TRBV18 to TRBJ2-1; 8 bases match TRBD1. CDR1 is KGHSH, CDR2 LQKENI, per germline. Trimming cost V 5 bases and J 7 bases; bases outside gene matches: 10. The CDR3 runs to 15 residues. CDR3 residues: CASSVTGGQLNEQFF. CDR3 nucleotides: TGTGCCAGCTCAGTAACAGGGGGTCAATTGAATGAGCAGTTCTTC.

The chain recombines TRBV27 with TRBJ1-2; D might be TRBD1 (6 bases). Germline CDR1 reads MNHEY; CDR2 reads SMNVEV (reference sequence). The CDR3 is 17 amino acids. V dropped 5 bases and J dropped 0 bases, with 19 bases sitting between them. In DNA, the CDR3 is TGTGCCAGCAGTCGGAACGCAGGGGCCACGACTAACTATGGCTACACCTTC. This encodes CASSRNAGATTNYGYTF.

This clonotype appeared a few times. This chain uses TRBV3-1 with TRBJ2-2, with TRBD2 as a possible D gene (6 bases). Germline-derived CDR1 and CDR2 are LGHDT and YNNKEL (reference sequence). The CDR3 is 14 residues long. V lost 3 bases, J lost 5 bases, and 10 bases lay in between. The DNA of the CDR3 is TGTGCCAGCAGCCATTCGGGAGAAACCGGGGAGCTGTTTTTT. It yields the protein CASSHSGETGELFF.

This clonotype was seen a handful of times. An end of the junction differs from the germline gene, which may be a read error. The rearrangement links TRBV7-7 to TRBJ1-1; D perhaps matches TRBD1 (5 bases). This CDR3 has 13 residues. The germline CDR1 and CDR2 sequences are SSHAT and FNYEAQ (reference sequence). CDR3 coding DNA: TGTGCTAGCAGCATAGAAAGACAGACCAAAGCTTTCTTT. Residues: CASSIERQTKAFF.

In this sample, this clonotype turned up many times. The gene calls are TRBV7-8 and TRBJ2-1; D is perhaps TRBD1 (6 bases). V was clipped by 6 bases and J by 5 bases, with 14 bases between them. Germline CDR1 is SGHVS and CDR2 is FQNEAQ. The CDR3 length is 14 residues. The CDR3 sequence is CASSFDRPDNEQFF. CDR3 nucleotide sequence: TGTGCCAGCAGTTTCGACAGGCCGGACAATGAGCAGTTCTTC.

This clonotype was detected many times. This CDR3 reads CASSSTGDFSYNEQFF. The CDR3 region has the DNA TGTGCCAGCAGTTCGACAGGTGACTTCTCCTACAATGAGCAGTTCTTC. The chain combines TRBV12-3 or TRBV12-4 with TRBJ2-1; TRBD1 is a possible D gene (6 bases). This CDR3 is built from 16 residues. V lost 4 bases and J 0 bases, leaving 13 bases between the germline ends.

At least ten counts were recorded for this clonotype. The V call is TRBV27, the J call TRBJ2-7; maybe TRBD2 (6 bases). CDR1 and CDR2 (germline): MNHEY, SMNVEV (reference sequence). Trimming pared 5 bases from V and 0 bases from J, leaving 11 bases between. This CDR3 is built from 14 residues. CDR3 loop: CASSPKRVSYEQYF. The CDR3 bases are TGTGCCAGCAGTCCGAAGCGGGTCTCCTACGAGCAGTACTTC.

This clonotype was recorded many times. V usage is TRBV7-2 and J usage is TRBJ1-4; D possibly corresponds to TRBD1 (5 bases). Trimming took 1 base from V and 11 from J, leaving 14 bases between them. The CDR3 runs to 14 residues. Germline V gene data show CDR1 as SGHTA and CDR2 as FQGNSA. CDR3 sequence: CASSLGGTDSKLFF. The CDR3 DNA follows: TGTGCCAGCAGCTTAGGGGGGACGGATTCTAAACTGTTTTTT.